These T cell receptor beta chains were read from a single sample in a study of metastatic and nonmetastatic thyroid tumors. TCRdb recomputed clones from the PCR reads via MiXCR. The sample consists of approximately 20,000 clones, 21% of them appearing once. Sequencing used tumor tissue. The receptor set was obtained from a female donor with papillary thyroid cancer or a benign thyroid nodule (not recorded which). Some clones in this sample may be carry-over from other donors' samples. Each CDR3 is given with its conserved first and last residue. D genes are given only for firm matches. Clone size, where shown, is once, few, many, or a class for clones that have expanded.

j_gene	v_gene	abundance	d_gene	CDR3nt	CDR3aa
TRBJ2-2	TRBV24-1	once	TRBD1	TGTGCCACCAGTGACCCCACGTCCGGGACAGTCGACACCGGGGAGCTGTTTTTT	CATSDPTSGTVDTGELFF
TRBJ2-7	TRBV5-1	many	-	TGCGCCAGCAGCTTACAGGGTTACGAGCAGTACTTC	CASSLQGYEQYF
TRBJ2-1	TRBV11-2	many	-	TGTGCCAGCAGCTTAAGCTCGGTGGGTGAGCAGTTCTTC	CASSLSSVGEQFF
TRBJ2-5	TRBV30	many	TRBD1	TGTGCCTGGAGGGAGACAGGGTCGTCAGAGACCCAGTACTTC	CAWRETGSSETQYF
TRBJ2-2	TRBV6-1	few	TRBD2	TGTGCCAGCAGTGTAACTACTAGCGTGAGCTACACCGGGGAGCTGTTTTTT	CASSVTTSVSYTGELFF
TRBJ1-2	TRBV6-5	few	TRBD1	TGTGCCAGCAGTTACTCTACAGGGGGCGCGGATGGCTACACCTTC	CASSYSTGGADGYTF
TRBJ2-7	TRBV19	many	TRBD2	TGTGCCAGTAGTCTTCCTGGACTAGGTACCTACGAGCAGTACTTC	CASSLPGLGTYEQYF
TRBJ2-3	TRBV6-1	many	-	TGTGCCAGCAGTGATGCAGTGACTAGCACAGATACGCAGTATTTT	CASSDAVTSTDTQYF
TRBJ1-4	TRBV20-1	many	-	TGCAGTGCGAGGGGACCTAATCCAACTAATGAAAAACTGTTTTTT	CSARGPNPTNEKLFF
TRBJ1-1	TRBV20-1	-	-	TGCAGTGCTCGAGGCAGCCGAAACACTGAAGCTTTCTTT	CSARGSRNTEAFF
TRBJ2-3	TRBV6-1	few	-	TGTGCCAGCAGTGAAGAACTGCCAGATACGCAGTATTTT	CASSEELPDTQYF
TRBJ2-3	TRBV18	-	-	TGTGCCAGCTCACCGGGGTTTGGAGATACGCAGTATTTT	CASSPGFGDTQYF
TRBJ2-7	TRBV27	few	-	TGTGCCAGCAGAGGGACATCCTACGAGCAGTACTTC	CASRGTSYEQYF
TRBJ1-2	TRBV2	-	TRBD1	TGTGCCAGCAGTGAAGGCCGTTGGGACAGGAATAACTATGGCTACACCTTC	CASSEGRWDRNNYGYTF
TRBJ2-7	TRBV27	few	TRBD1	TGTGCCAGCAGTTCCTACAGGGGGAGCTCCTACGAGCAGTACTTC	CASSSYRGSSYEQYF
TRBJ2-1	TRBV12-3/TRBV12-4	medium-sized	TRBD2	TGTGCCAGCAAAAGTACTAGCGGATACAATGAGCAGTTCTTC	CASKSTSGYNEQFF
TRBJ2-1	TRBV20-1	-	-	TGCAGTGCCAGTGGGATGAGCGCTATAAACTACAATGAGCAGTTCTTC	CSASGMSAINYNEQFF
TRBJ1-2	TRBV5-5	many	TRBD1	TGTGCCAGCAGCCCCGCCCCGACAGGGGGTGAGTATGGCTACACCTTC	CASSPAPTGGEYGYTF
TRBJ1-5	TRBV6-1	-	TRBD1	TGTGCCAGCAGTGCCCGGACAGGGCTCAGAAAGCCCCAGCATTTT	CASSARTGLRKPQHF
TRBJ1-5	TRBV7-8	many	-	TGTGCCAGTAACCAGGGGTTCAATCAGCCCCAGCATTTT	CASNQGFNQPQHF
TRBJ2-5	TRBV7-2	many	TRBD1	TGTGCCAGCAGCCCATCCTCAGGGGGCTGGGAGACCCAGTACTTC	CASSPSSGGWETQYF
TRBJ2-3	TRBV15	many	-	TGTGCCACCAGCAGTACAAGGGGAGGAGATACGCAGTATTTT	CATSSTRGGDTQYF
TRBJ1-5	TRBV4-2	-	TRBD1	TGTGCCAGCAGCCTACAGGGGGGGGGCAATCAGCCCCAGCATTTT	CASSLQGGGNQPQHF
TRBJ2-7	TRBV20-1	many	TRBD2	TGCAGTGCTGGTTCCTATACTAGCGGGACCTACGAGCAGTACTTC	CSAGSYTSGTYEQYF
TRBJ1-2	TRBV6-1	few	TRBD1	TGTGCCAGCACCGAGTTAGCGAGGGGGCGGAATGGCTACACCTTC	CASTELARGRNGYTF
TRBJ2-3	TRBV19	many	TRBD1	TGTGCCAGTAACAGGGGGCGCACAGATACGCAGTATTTT	CASNRGRTDTQYF
TRBJ2-7	TRBV5-1	many	-	TGCGCCAGCAGCCGGGACTTTTACGAGCAGTACTTC	CASSRDFYEQYF
TRBJ2-1	TRBV20-1	-	-	TGCAGTGCTAGAGATCTAAGGGGGAGCTCCTACAATGAGCAGTTCTTC	CSARDLRGSSYNEQFF
TRBJ1-4	TRBV6-2/TRBV6-3	-	-	TGTGCCAGCAGTTACTCGCGGCTGTGGAAGGAAAAACTGTTTTTT	CASSYSRLWKEKLFF
TRBJ2-3	TRBV14	many	TRBD1	TGTGCCAGCAGCCGATACAGGGGGCATTTCACAGATACGCAGTATTTT	CASSRYRGHFTDTQYF
TRBJ2-1	TRBV20-1	many	TRBD2	TGCAGTGCTAGTTCTCCGGGACTAGCGTTGGATGAGCAGTTCTTC	CSASSPGLALDEQFF
TRBJ2-5	TRBV28	many	-	TGTGCCAGCAGTTTTAGGAGCGCGGGCAAGCAGACCCAGTACTTC	CASSFRSAGKQTQYF
TRBJ2-3	TRBV20-1	-	TRBD2	TGCAGTGCTAGAGCGGCTAGCGGGTCCCACACAGATACGCAGTATTTT	CSARAASGSHTDTQYF
TRBJ2-2	TRBV18	-	-	TGTGCCAGCTCACTCGTTGCTGGACTCACCGGGGAGCTGTTTTTT	CASSLVAGLTGELFF
TRBJ1-3	TRBV19	many	-	TGTGCCAGTAGTACGGGACCCGGAAACACCATATATTTT	CASSTGPGNTIYF
TRBJ2-5	TRBV7-2	many	TRBD1	TGTGCCAGCAGCGACAGGGGAGAGGGGGAGACCCAGTACTTC	CASSDRGEGETQYF
TRBJ1-1	TRBV20-1	many	-	TGCAGTGCTAGAAAGGGGCGCATGACTGAAGCTTTCTTT	CSARKGRMTEAFF
TRBJ1-5	TRBV6-1	few	TRBD1	TGTGCCAGCACCCGCCGGACAGGGGACAATCAGCCCCAGCATTTT	CASTRRTGDNQPQHF
TRBJ2-7	TRBV11-3	large	-	TGTGCCAGCAGCTTGACAGACTACTACAGCTCCTACGAGCAGTACTTC	CASSLTDYYSSYEQYF
TRBJ1-4	TRBV7-2	many	-	TGTGCCAGCAGCTCAAACCGGGAAAAACTGTTTTTT	CASSSNREKLFF
TRBJ2-2	TRBV28	-	TRBD2	TGTGCCAGCACCAATAGCGGGTTCGCTCGAACCGGGGAGCTGTTTTTT	CASTNSGFARTGELFF
TRBJ2-1	TRBV7-2	many	TRBD2	TGTGCCAGCAGCACGACTAGCGCATCCTACAATGAGCAGTTCTTC	CASSTTSASYNEQFF
TRBJ2-5	TRBV20-1	many	TRBD2	TGCAGTGCTGATGGGACTATCGTGGAGACCCAGTACTTC	CSADGTIVETQYF
TRBJ2-5	TRBV20-1	many	TRBD2	TGCAGTGCTCGCGGACTAGCGGGAGAGACCCAGTACTTC	CSARGLAGETQYF
TRBJ1-1	TRBV7-8	medium-sized	-	TGTGCCAGCAGCCCCGCCGGTAGACAGCATGAAGCTTTCTTT	CASSPAGRQHEAFF
TRBJ2-7	TRBV5-4	many	TRBD2	TGTGCCAGCAGCCCCGGGAGGGGGTTACATTACGAGCAGTACTTC	CASSPGRGLHYEQYF
TRBJ2-2	TRBV6-1	-	-	TGTGCCAGCAGCCGAATCAGGGGAAGCACCGGGGAGCTGTTTTTT	CASSRIRGSTGELFF
TRBJ1-1	TRBV6-2/TRBV6-3	-	TRBD1	TGTGTCACCCTCGACAGGGGGAACACTGAAGCTTTCTTT	CVTLDRGNTEAFF
TRBJ2-1	TRBV2	many	TRBD1	TGTGCCAGCAGAGAAGTCGGGACAGGTGGGACTTACAATGAGCAGTTCTTC	CASREVGTGGTYNEQFF
TRBJ2-7	TRBV7-6	-	TRBD1	TGTGCCAGCAGCTTGGCAGGGGGCGCGTACGAGCAGTACTTC	CASSLAGGAYEQYF
TRBJ1-3	TRBV11-2	many	-	TGTGCCAGCAGCTTAGTATCGTTCGGTAGCTCTGGAAACACCATATATTTT	CASSLVSFGSSGNTIYF
TRBJ1-6	TRBV20-1	-	TRBD1	TGCAGTTTTAAATCGGACAGGGGGAAAAATTCACCCCTCCACTTT	CSFKSDRGKNSPLHF
TRBJ1-1	TRBV29-1	many	TRBD1	TGCAGCGTTCGACAGGGGTTGAACACTGAAGCTTTCTTT	CSVRQGLNTEAFF
TRBJ2-7	TRBV20-1	many	TRBD2	TGCAGTGCCCTCGCCACTAGCGGGTCTTACGAGCAGTACTTC	CSALATSGSYEQYF